Following are 2 T cell receptor beta chains from one sample sequenced in a study of T-cell memory formation after mild COVID-19. TCRdb independently ran MiXCR on the 5' RACE reads; one entry per CDR3 protein. The sample carries roughly 300,000 distinct CDR3 sequences, roughly 8.2% recorded once. Specimen: PBMCs or a T cell subset sorted from them (not recorded which). All receptors come from a man between 18 and 29 years old who had mild COVID-19 (a few samples of this study predate the infection). Cell type and time point are not known.

This clonotype was seen ten or more times. The V call is TRBV7-8, the J call TRBJ1-5; D might be TRBD1 (5 bases). Deletions cut 5 bases from V and 5 bases from J, with 10 bases between. In germline, CDR1 is SGHVS, CDR2 FQNEAQ. The length of the CDR3 is 13 residues. The CDR3 is CASSGRGDQPQHF. CDR3 nucleotide sequence: TGTGCCAGCAGCGGAAGGGGAGATCAGCCCCAGCATTTT. Complete variable domain (other parts from reference TRBV7-8 and TRBJ1-5): GAGVSQSPRYKVAKRGQDVALRCDPISGHVSLFWYQQALGQGPEFLTYFQNEAQLDKSGLPSDRFFAERPEGSVSTLKIQRTQQEDSAVYLCASSGRGDQPQHFGDGTRLSIL.

The table lists this clonotype with a few counts. J is TRBJ1-2 and V is TRBV24-1; 7 positions match TRBD1. Germline loops: CDR1 KGHDR, CDR2 SFDVKD. V was pared by 1 base and J by 7 bases, with 5 bases of the junction left unmatched. The CDR3 loop spans 14 amino acids. CDR3 in DNA: TGTGCCACCAGTGATTTTTCCGGGACAGCTGGCTACACCTTC. Translating gives CATSDFSGTAGYTF.